The 8 T cell receptor beta chains below all came from one sample that was sequenced in a study of blood T cells in healthy people across ages. The second PCR ran roughly 6 to 12 cycles with a sample-barcoded 5' primer and J-beta primers. Each CDR3 protein is one row after TCRdb ran MiXCR on the 5' RACE reads. This table has approximately 810,000 distinct CDR3 sequences, more than 25% appearing once. Material for sequencing was blood. The source of these receptors is a woman older than 75 in good health.

The chain carries TRBV30 and TRBJ1-3; TRBD1 aligns across 9 bases. The CDR3 consists of 16 residues. The junction had 9 bases not matched to a gene; V was cut back by 3 bases and J by 3 bases. In germline, CDR1 is GTSNPN, CDR2 SVGIG (reference sequence). The CDR3 loop reads CAWSGGQGAFGNTIYF. DNA of the CDR3: TGTGCCTGGAGCGGGGGACAGGGTGCTTTTGGAAACACCATATATTTT.

The chain uses TRBV11-2 and TRBJ2-5, with D unresolved. CDR1 is SGHAT and CDR2 is FQNNGV in the germline V gene. Trimming stripped 5 bases from V and 11 bases from J, with 21 bases between. This CDR3 comprises 14 residues. The CDR3, as DNA: TGTGCCAGCAGCAGAAGAAGATCCTACAATGAGCAGTACTTC. Residues: CASSRRRSYNEQYF.

This clonotype was seen many times. The J gene is TRBJ2-3, the V gene TRBV12-3 or TRBV12-4, with TRBD1 as a possible D gene (5 bases). With 2 bases removed from V and 5 bases from J, the gap between germline ends came to 14 bases. CDR3 length: 15 residues. The CDR3 DNA reads TGTGCCAGCAGTTTAATGAAGGGGCGAGGAGATACGCAGTATTTT. Protein product: CASSLMKGRGDTQYF.

The chain joins TRBV20-1 to TRBJ2-4; 7 bases map to TRBD2. The better agreement between TRBJ2-7 and the DNA end casts doubt on the J call. Germline-derived CDR1 and CDR2 are DFQATT and SNEGSKA (reference sequence). The CDR3 is made up of 13 amino acids. In DNA, the CDR3 is TGCAGTGCTAGGCTCGTGGGAGGGAGCGAGCAGTACTTC. This gives the protein CSARLVGGSEQYF.

This chain joins TRBV24-1 and TRBJ2-7, with a tentative D call TRBD2 (7 bases). The J call is doubtful: the DNA matches TRBJ2-5 better. The CDR3 length is 16 residues. CDR1 is KGHDR and CDR2 is SFDVKD in the germline V gene. CDR3 DNA: TGTGCCACCAGTGATAGGGGGGCCCGGGGGGAAGAGACCCAGTACTTC. Protein: CATSDRGARGEETQYF.

At least ten counts were recorded for this clonotype. The CDR3 bases are TGTGCCAGCAGCCCAGGGGGCCCGTACCAAGAGACCCAGTACTTC. Protein sequence: CASSPGGPYQETQYF. This rearrangement joins TRBV9 to TRBJ2-5; TRBD1 agrees at 8 bases. After removal of 4 bases from V and 0 bases from J, the junction contained 5 bases not matched to a gene. Germline V gene data show CDR1 as SGDLS and CDR2 as YYNGEE. The CDR3 spans 15 residues.

Notes on this clonotype: Possible read error: a much larger clone is one base away. V usage is TRBV7-6 and J usage is TRBJ2-5, with TRBD1 as a possible D gene (6 bases). The CDR3 loop spans 13 amino acids. Trimming removed 5 bases from V and 11 bases from J, with 18 bases in between. Looked up from germline, CDR1 is SGHVS and CDR2 is FNYEAQ. The CDR3 sequence is CASSRGQGLGQYF. The CDR3 DNA follows: TGTGCCAGCAGCAGGGGACAAGGCCTAGGGCAGTACTTC.

This clonotype has a count of ten or more. The gene calls are TRBV7-8 and TRBJ2-3; TRBD1 matches 9 bases. The CDR3 length is 18 residues. V gave up 5 bases and J gave up 6 bases; unmatched junction bases: 18. Germline values: CDR1 SGHVS, CDR2 FQNEAQ. The CDR3 DNA reads as TGTGCCAGCAGCCTAACTTCAAGACCGGGACAGGGAAGGGATACGCAGTATTTT. It yields the protein CASSLTSRPGQGRDTQYF.